This TCR beta chain is from a study of cytomegalovirus exposure and HLA in healthy donors (TCRdb year 2017). At the level of the whole study: In an earlier analysis of under 750 of the donors, 250 to 350 Gb of sequence data and 90 million to 130 million unique TCR beta sequences from about 190 million T cells were reported. Approximately 310 gigabases of sequencing data and 70 million to 95 million unique TCR sequences made up an early release that covered 500 to 650 HLA-typed donors. The genetic ancestry cluster associated with self-reported Caucasian donors included 81% of the 398 genotyped donors. The study was designed to test whether signatures of past pathogen exposure could be identified by cataloging public T cell receptors. The T cell repertoires of 550 to 850 subjects were profiled by immunosequencing and related to cytomegalovirus serostatus. A separate validation cohort of over 95 different subjects was used in addition to the 666-subject first cohort. The study combined high-throughput TCR immunosequencing, statistical association of individual TCRs with disease status, and machine learning to predict cytomegalovirus infection status. To study patterns of TCR occurrence, a later analysis re-analyzed previously published TCR beta repertoires from under 750 donors and added high-resolution HLA genotyping. In the later analysis, no new phenotypic data were used to find candidate immune exposures; instead, reliance was placed on TCR beta sequences and their occurrence across donors. In an earlier analysis of more than 550 of the donors, high-throughput TCR beta sequencing was used to judge whether each TCR beta V gene segment behaved as functional or pseudogenic. Alongside the repertoire data, information on donor age, sex, ethnicity and CMV serostatus was compiled. Genome-wide SNP genotypes for about 65% of the roughly 670 donors were used in a later genetic analysis, which treated that subset as a discovery cohort. All discovery cohort repertoires had been generated using a single sequencing platform. Both class I and class II loci were covered by HLA typing, at four-digit resolution. The number of typed donors differed by locus: roughly 629-640 for A, B, C, DRB1 and DQB1; 500 to 550 for DQA1; over 600 for DPA1; and roughly 450 for DPB1. Four to six DR-DQ haplotypes were handled as single units for association and clustering, since linkage in the cohort was strong. On average, about 240,000 unique TCR beta nucleotide sequences were sequenced per donor among several hundred genotyped donors of the cohort, with roughly 18% of those sequences being non-productive. Overall study results and their limits: Because counts were too low, some 17 rarely observed V segments, including chromosome 9 orphons, were left out of the earlier analysis of roughly 600 of the donors. A later genetic analysis associated a missense DCLRE1C variant with V-gene and J-gene trimming of TCR beta chains, and an independent cohort replicated the association. Most TCR sequences were seen in very few donors, while some public TCRs were found in many individuals. Because HLA typing was unavailable for some donors at each locus, only the typed subset was used in association tests. Correlated functional status among segregating V segments might be attributable to linkage disequilibrium, but an unknown experimental factor could not be ruled out. In a later analysis, most CMV-associated TCR beta chains were found to appear HLA-restricted, with HLA associations seemingly driven largely by CMV exposure. Specific HLA alleles were associated with 18,000 or so TCR beta sequences at a false discovery rate of 0.05 in a later analysis. When HLA alleles, especially DR and DQ, strongly co-occurred, attributing TCR associations to individual alleles was difficult. Because the 87-base-pair reads could not distinguish some IMGT-functional V segments, including TRBV6-2 and TRBV6-3, those segments were excluded. Sequencing depth was assumed to be roughly uniform across donors in the presence/absence analyses, though that assumption may not hold. The classifier was reported to diagnose cytomegalovirus status with high specificity and sensitivity in both the original cohort and the validation cohort. A further reported finding was that TCR beta sequences accurately predicted the HLA-A and HLA-B alleles for most subjects in the first cohort. For the cohort, immune exposure information was limited to CMV serostatus. According to a later genetic analysis, donors in an Asian-associated ancestry cluster had fewer N-insertions in productive TCRs than the approximately 670-donor mean. In a later analysis, several top co-occurrence clusters were reported to appear linked to parvovirus B19, influenza, CMV and Epstein-Barr virus. A group of highly shared sequence variants was considered likely to be a technical artifact of the sequencing pipeline. Three of the identified cytomegalovirus-associated TCR beta chains were confirmed in vitro to be specific for cytomegalovirus antigens. A total of roughly 160 TCR beta chains were listed by the study as associated with cytomegalovirus. In a later analysis, the rate of TCR association differed among HLA loci, with DRB1 alleles having the most associated TCRs and HLA-C alleles having the fewest. An earlier analysis of approximately 500 of the donors showed that most TCR beta V segments appeared in productive rearrangements either about 87% or about 30% of the time, which broadly matched IMGT annotations. In this cohort, only TCR beta chains were sequenced, and detectable features were limited by the absence of alpha or paired-chain data. Compared with equally common non-associated chains, HLA-associated TCR beta chains in a later analysis were more clonally expanded and had lower generation probabilities. The authors suggested that the approach could potentially be generalized to other disease states and immunological phenotypes.

To note about this clone: Its antigen is unknown. Nothing much larger sits one base from this clone, and base qualities are not available.

The library was generated by the immunoSEQ multiplex PCR assay. A mixture of 60 forward primers for TCR Vbeta segments and 13 reverse primers for TCR Jbeta segments was used in the multiplex PCR. The CDR3 region of rearranged TCR beta genes was amplified from genomic DNA by a multiplex PCR assay. The amplified TCR beta libraries were sequenced on the Illumina HiSeq System as 87-base-pair reads. The authors' analysis ran thus. A later analysis tallied 75 million to 85 million unique TCR beta chains across the roughly 610 repertoires, and 10 million to 11 million of those chains were shared by two or more donors. A nearest-neighbor algorithm error-corrected the raw reads and collapsed the reads into unique sequences, merging closely related sequences to remove PCR and sequencing errors. CDR3 sequences were aligned to IMGT reference sequences to assign V, D and J gene segments. For a sequence to be retained, at least a six-nucleotide match to both a V gene segment and a J gene segment was required. A rearrangement counted as productive if the CDR3 had no stop codons and remained in frame with V and J, and every other rearrangement counted as non-productive. Following IMGT convention, CDR3 was defined as the stretch from the second conserved V-encoded cysteine up to the conserved J-encoded phenylalanine. The earlier analysis of about 610 of the donors excluded sequences that lacked an unambiguous match to a single V gene segment. In an earlier analysis of a few hundred of the donors, a V segment was called functional when productive rearrangements were above 56.7%, and segregating when the standard deviation between donors exceeded 5%. A statistical classification framework was developed to diagnose cytomegalovirus status using the catalog of TCR beta chain sequences. A later analysis assigned V and J genes by comparing TCR nucleotide sequences with IMGT/GENE-DB human TR gene sequences. Using the TCRdist pipeline, a later analysis assigned CDR3 sequences along with most-parsimonious VDJ recombination scenarios. In a later analysis, each TCR beta chain was defined by its CDR3 amino acid sequence together with its V-gene family, and reads lacking a unique V-gene family were excluded. As a way to deal with suspected cross-contamination and a sequencing artifact, a later analysis dropped over 550 nucleotide sequences that were highly shared and had low generation probability. In a later analysis, a clonal expansion index for each public chain was calculated from normalized within-repertoire ranks of inferred template counts. In a later analysis, generation probabilities were computed with a VDJ recombination model fitted to out-of-frame rearrangements, and the resulting probabilities were checked against IGoR. Hypergeometric tests were used in a later analysis to score TCR-TCR, TCR-HLA and TCR-CMV co-occurrence, with a repertoire-size bias correction applied to the TCR pairs. False discovery rates were estimated in a later analysis by permuting HLA or CMV assignments 20 times. In a later analysis, co-occurring TCRs were grouped using DBSCAN, and TCRdist sequence similarity was added for clustering within HLA-allele-positive subsets. Co-occurrence clustering excluded repertoires with fewer than 30,000 or more than 120,000 public chains, plus five with anomalous nucleotide sharing. Entries here come from immuneACCESS through TCRdb and include only in-frame sequences with V and J called. Some clones fail to appear in such tables; in the studies checked, an unresolved V gene covers under half of the shortfall, and the cause of the remainder is unknown. That table furnishes V, J and clone size, whereas the DNA furnished D and trimming. For this sample there are 95,000 to 120,000 clones; around 73% appear just once. Of the sample, about 5% is held by the ten largest clones.

The cohort was made up of approximately 670 healthy bone marrow donors. At the time of sampling, all cohort members were nominally healthy, though unrecorded immune exposures were likely present. The donor tested CMV seropositive and was one of the 289 seropositive cohort members. Each donor provided a peripheral blood sample, and peripheral blood mononuclear cells were used for TCR beta sequencing. Genomic DNA extraction from the blood cell samples was performed with the Qiagen DNeasy Blood Extraction Kit. V is clipped by 2 bases and J by 5 bases, and the sequence between their germline boundaries is 13 bases long. The CDR1 and CDR2 encoded by the germline V gene are SGHRS and YFSETQ. The CDR3 holds 14 amino acids from the cysteine to the phenylalanine. Here the CDR3 DNA is all that survives: 42 bases in frame from base 1.

This receptor was taken from a woman younger than 45 in good health and CMV-seropositive. Recombination joined TRBV5-1 with TRBJ2-5; the best D guess is TRBD2, with 6 bases matching. The sample was PBMCs. The sequenced DNA is TGCGCCAGCAGCTTTCTGGGACTGTCCGAGACCCAGTACTTC. This gives the protein CASSFLGLSETQYF.